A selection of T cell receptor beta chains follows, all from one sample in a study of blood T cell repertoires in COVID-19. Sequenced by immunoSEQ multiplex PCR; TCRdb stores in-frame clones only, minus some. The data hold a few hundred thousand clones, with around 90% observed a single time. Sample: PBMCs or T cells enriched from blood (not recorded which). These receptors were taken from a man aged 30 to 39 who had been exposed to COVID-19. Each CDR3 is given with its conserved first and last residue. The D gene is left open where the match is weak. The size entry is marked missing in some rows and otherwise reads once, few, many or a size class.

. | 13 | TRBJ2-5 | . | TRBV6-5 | CASSYNRGETQYF | TGTGCCAGCAGTTATAATCGGGGAGAGACCCAGTACTTC
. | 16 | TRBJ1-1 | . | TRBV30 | CAWSAAELDTNTEAFF | TGTGCCTGGAGTGCCGCGGAATTGGACACGAACACTGAAGCTTTCTTT
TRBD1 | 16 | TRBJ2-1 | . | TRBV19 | CASSSNRDRVYNEQFF | TGTGCCAGTAGTTCTAACCGGGACAGGGTTTACAATGAGCAGTTCTTC
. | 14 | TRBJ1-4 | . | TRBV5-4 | CASSSTGLNEKLFF | TGTGCCAGCAGCTCGACGGGACTCAATGAAAAACTGTTTTTT
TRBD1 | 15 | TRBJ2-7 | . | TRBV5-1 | CASSFGQVERYEQYF | TGCGCCAGCAGCTTCGGACAGGTTGAACGGTACGAGCAGTACTTC
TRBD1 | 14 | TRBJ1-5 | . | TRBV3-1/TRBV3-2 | CASSLGTGNQPQHF | TGTGCCAGCAGCCTTGGGACAGGTAATCAGCCCCAGCATTTT
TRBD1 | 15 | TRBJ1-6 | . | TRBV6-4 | CASSDLAGGNSPLHF | TGTGCCAGCAGTGACTTAGCAGGGGGCAATTCACCCCTCCACTTT
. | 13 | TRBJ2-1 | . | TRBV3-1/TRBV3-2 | CASSQDRHLEQFF | TGTGCCAGCAGCCAAGATAGACACCTTGAGCAGTTCTTC
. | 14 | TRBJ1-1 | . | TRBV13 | CASSLVDNIKEAFF | TGTGCCAGCAGCTTAGTCGACAATATTAAAGAAGCTTTCTTT
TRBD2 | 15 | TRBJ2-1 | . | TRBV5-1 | CASSNSGGAYNEQFF | TGCGCCAGCAGCAATAGCGGGGGAGCCTACAATGAGCAGTTCTTC
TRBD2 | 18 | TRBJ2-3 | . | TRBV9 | CASSEATSGGYPTDTQYF | TGTGCCAGCAGCGAGGCGACTAGCGGGGGGTACCCCACAGATACGCAGTATTTT
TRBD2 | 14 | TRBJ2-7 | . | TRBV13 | CASSLAGGPEGQYF | TGTGCCAGCAGCTTAGCGGGGGGGCCTGAAGGGCAGTACTTC
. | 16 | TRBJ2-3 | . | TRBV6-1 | CASSEGSGLGTDTQYF | TGTGCCAGCAGTGAAGGTTCAGGGTTAGGCACAGATACGCAGTATTTT
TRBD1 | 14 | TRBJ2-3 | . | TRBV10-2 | CASSTGVGTDTQYF | TGCGCCAGTTCGACAGGGGTAGGCACAGATACGCAGTATTTT
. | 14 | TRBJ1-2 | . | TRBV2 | CASSGGPSDYGYTF | TGTGCCAGCAGTGGAGGCCCTTCGGACTATGGCTACACCTTC
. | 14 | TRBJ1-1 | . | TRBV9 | CASSVGPGNTEAFF | TGTGCCAGCAGCGTAGGCCCAGGAAACACTGAAGCTTTCTTT
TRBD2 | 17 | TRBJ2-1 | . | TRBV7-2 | CASSLLSGGPLHNEQFF | TGTGCCAGCAGCCTCCTATCGGGGGGGCCTCTCCACAATGAGCAGTTCTTC
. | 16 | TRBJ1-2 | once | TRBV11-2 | CASSFPSRQTMGGYTF | TGTGCCAGCAGCTTTCCCTCGAGACAGACCATGGGGGGCTACACCTTC